This T cell receptor (beta chain) appears in the sequencing data of a study of T cells in localized non-small cell lung cancer. Findings and caveats of the study: Adjacent lung tissue had a median roughly 55 of the top 100 clones found in the tumor. Longer survival (overall) was linked to higher T cell density in blood. There was higher T cell clonality in uninvolved adjacent lung than in tumor, and it was highest there.

This CDR3 spans 15 amino acids. Trimming pared 4 bases from V and 1 base from J, leaving 13 bases between. A note on this clone: Antigen specificity is unknown.

Method: immunoSEQ multiplex PCR; TCRdb's copy keeps in-frame clones and lacks some. Of 30,000 to 35,000 clones in the sample, roughly 90% were seen once. This specimen was peripheral blood, taken before any cancer treatment. This TCR came from a woman aged 40-69 years with stage I lung adenocarcinoma. The genes are TRBV23-1 and TRBJ1-1, with D possibly being TRBD1 (6 bases). TRBV23-1 falls under the ORF class, with uncertain function. CDR3 region: CASSLPGTPNTEAFF. The CDR3 DNA follows: TGCGCCAGCAGTCTTCCCGGGACACCGAACACTGAAGCTTTCTTT.